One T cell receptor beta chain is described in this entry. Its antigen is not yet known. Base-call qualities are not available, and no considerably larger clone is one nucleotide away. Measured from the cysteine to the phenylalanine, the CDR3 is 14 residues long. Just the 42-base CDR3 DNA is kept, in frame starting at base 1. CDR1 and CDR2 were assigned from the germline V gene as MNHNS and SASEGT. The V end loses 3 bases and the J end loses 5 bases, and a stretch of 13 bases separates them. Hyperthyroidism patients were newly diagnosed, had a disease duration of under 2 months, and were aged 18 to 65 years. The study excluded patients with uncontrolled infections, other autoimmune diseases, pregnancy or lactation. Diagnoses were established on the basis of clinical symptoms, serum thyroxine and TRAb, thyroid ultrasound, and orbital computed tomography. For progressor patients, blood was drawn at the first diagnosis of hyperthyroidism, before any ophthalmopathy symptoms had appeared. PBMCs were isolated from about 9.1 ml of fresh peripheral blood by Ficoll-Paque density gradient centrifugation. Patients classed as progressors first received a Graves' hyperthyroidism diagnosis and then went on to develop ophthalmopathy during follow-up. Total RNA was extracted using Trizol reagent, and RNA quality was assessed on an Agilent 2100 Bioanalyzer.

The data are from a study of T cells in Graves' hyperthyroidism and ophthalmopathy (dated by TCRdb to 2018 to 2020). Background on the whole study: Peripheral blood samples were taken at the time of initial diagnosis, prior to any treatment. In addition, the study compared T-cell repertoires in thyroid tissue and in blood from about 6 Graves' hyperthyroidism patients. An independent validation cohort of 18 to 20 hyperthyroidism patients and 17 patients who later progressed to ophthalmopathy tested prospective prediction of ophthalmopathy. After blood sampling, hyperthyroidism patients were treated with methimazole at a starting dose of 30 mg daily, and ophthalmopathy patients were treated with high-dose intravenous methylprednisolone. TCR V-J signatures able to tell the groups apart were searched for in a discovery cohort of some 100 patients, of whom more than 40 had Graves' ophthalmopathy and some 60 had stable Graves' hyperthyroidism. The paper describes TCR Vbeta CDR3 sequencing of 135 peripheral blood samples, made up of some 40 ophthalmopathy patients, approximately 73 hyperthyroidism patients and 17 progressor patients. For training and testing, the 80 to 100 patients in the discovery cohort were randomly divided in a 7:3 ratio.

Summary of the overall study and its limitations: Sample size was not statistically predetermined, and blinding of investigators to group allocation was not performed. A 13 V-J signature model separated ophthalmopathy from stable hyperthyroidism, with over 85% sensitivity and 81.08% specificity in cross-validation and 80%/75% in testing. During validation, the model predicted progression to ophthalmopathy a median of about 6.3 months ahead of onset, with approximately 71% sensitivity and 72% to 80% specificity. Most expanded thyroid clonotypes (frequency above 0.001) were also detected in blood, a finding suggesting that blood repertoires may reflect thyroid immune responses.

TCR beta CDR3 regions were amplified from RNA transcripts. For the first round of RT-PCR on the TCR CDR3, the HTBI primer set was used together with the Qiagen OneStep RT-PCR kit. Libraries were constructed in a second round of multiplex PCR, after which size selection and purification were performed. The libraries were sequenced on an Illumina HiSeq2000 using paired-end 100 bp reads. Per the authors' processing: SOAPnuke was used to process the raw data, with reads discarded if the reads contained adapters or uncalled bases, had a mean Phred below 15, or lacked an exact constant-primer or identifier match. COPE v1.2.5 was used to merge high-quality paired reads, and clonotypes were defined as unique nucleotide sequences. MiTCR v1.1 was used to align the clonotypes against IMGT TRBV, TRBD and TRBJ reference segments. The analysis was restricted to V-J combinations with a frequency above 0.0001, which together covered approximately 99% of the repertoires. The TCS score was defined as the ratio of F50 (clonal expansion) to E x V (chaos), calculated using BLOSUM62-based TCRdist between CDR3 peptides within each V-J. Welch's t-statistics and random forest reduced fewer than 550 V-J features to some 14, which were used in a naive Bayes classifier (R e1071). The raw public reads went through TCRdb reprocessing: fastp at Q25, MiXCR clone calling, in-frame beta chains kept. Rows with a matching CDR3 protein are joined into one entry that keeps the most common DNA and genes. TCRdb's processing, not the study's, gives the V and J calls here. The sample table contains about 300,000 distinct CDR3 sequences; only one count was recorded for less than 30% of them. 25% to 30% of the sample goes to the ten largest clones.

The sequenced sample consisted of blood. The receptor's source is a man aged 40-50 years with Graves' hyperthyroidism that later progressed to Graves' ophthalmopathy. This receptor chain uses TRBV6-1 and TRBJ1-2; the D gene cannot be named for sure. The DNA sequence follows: TGTGCCAGCAGTGACGGACCCGAATTATATGGCTACACCTTC. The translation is CASSDGPELYGYTF.